This TCR beta chain stems from a study of blood T cell repertoires in COVID-19. Repertoires were generated with immunoSEQ multiplex PCR, while TCRdb's copy carries only in-frame clones and drops some. Of under 250,000 clones listed, around 79% are singletons. CDR1 and CDR2 (germline): SGHTA, FQGTGA. The CDR3 contains 13 residues. V lost 2 bases to trimming and J lost 1 base, with 5 bases between them. This rearrangement joins TRBV7-3 to TRBJ1-1; no definite D call. The sample comprised peripheral blood. This TCR was sampled from a woman aged 40-49 years with COVID-19, enrolled during active disease. The CDR3 DNA is TGTGCCAGCAGCTTATCAGGGAACACTGAAGCTTTCTTT. Translated: CASSLSGNTEAFF.